The rows below give T cell receptor beta chains drawn from one sample of a study of cytomegalovirus exposure and HLA in healthy donors. The table came from immunoSEQ multiplex PCR; TCRdb's copy has only in-frame clones and leaves some out. The data hold approximately 89,000 clones, with approximately 69% observed a single time. Sequencing used PBMCs. The receptors here all came from a female donor in good health and CMV-seronegative. CDR3s include the opening cysteine and the closing phenylalanine or tryptophan. D genes are given only for firm matches. The listing skips clone size in some rows; elsewhere it reads once, few, many or a size class.

D: .; V: TRBV4-3; J: TRBJ2-7; size: .; CDR3: CASSQDPGSSYEQYF; DNA: TGCGCCAGCAGCCAAGATCCAGGATCCTCCTACGAGCAGTACTTC
D: .; V: TRBV6-5; J: TRBJ1-3; size: few; CDR3: CASSPLFSGNTIYF; DNA: TGTGCCAGCAGCCCCCTTTTCTCTGGAAACACCATATATTTT
D: TRBD2; V: TRBV6-5; J: TRBJ2-7; size: .; CDR3: CASSKGTSFDEQYF; DNA: TGTGCCAGCAGTAAGGGGACTAGTTTCGACGAGCAGTACTTC
D: TRBD2; V: TRBV19; J: TRBJ2-5; size: .; CDR3: CASSELRGASQETQYF; DNA: TGTGCCAGTAGTGAGTTGCGGGGGGCATCCCAAGAGACCCAGTACTTC
D: .; V: TRBV30; J: TRBJ1-5; size: .; CDR3: CACTTDDLIQPQHF; DNA: TGTGCCTGTACAACTGACGACTTGATTCAGCCCCAGCATTTT
D: .; V: TRBV29-1; J: TRBJ2-1; size: .; CDR3: CSVRFRLATYNEQFF; DNA: TGCAGCGTTCGGTTTCGGTTAGCAACCTACAATGAGCAGTTCTTC
D: .; V: TRBV9; J: TRBJ1-5; size: few; CDR3: CASSVEGGRNQPQHF; DNA: TGTGCCAGCAGCGTAGAGGGGGGGCGGAATCAGCCCCAGCATTTT
D: .; V: TRBV5-1; J: TRBJ2-6; size: .; CDR3: CASSQEGRGANVLTF; DNA: TGCGCCAGCAGCCAGGAGGGCCGTGGGGCCAACGTCCTGACTTTC
D: TRBD2; V: TRBV7-9; J: TRBJ2-2; size: .; CDR3: CASSSTGRGTDKSRELFF; DNA: TGTGCCAGCAGCTCTACCGGGCGGGGGACGGATAAATCGAGGGAGCTGTTTTTT
D: TRBD2; V: TRBV4-3; J: TRBJ2-3; size: .; CDR3: CASSRGGPTDTQYF; DNA: TGCGCCAGCAGCCGCGGGGGGCCCACAGATACGCAGTATTTT
D: .; V: TRBV28; J: TRBJ1-1; size: few; CDR3: CASSPPVNTEAFF; DNA: TGTGCCAGCAGTCCTCCGGTGAACACTGAAGCTTTCTTT
D: .; V: TRBV4-2; J: TRBJ1-5; size: .; CDR3: CASSQDIRGQGNQPQHF; DNA: TGTGCCAGCAGCCAAGATATTCGAGGGCAGGGCAATCAGCCCCAGCATTTT
D: TRBD1; V: TRBV10-3; J: TRBJ1-5; size: .; CDR3: CAISESKGAQPQHF; DNA: TGTGCCATCAGTGAGTCTAAGGGGGCTCAGCCCCAGCATTTT
D: .; V: TRBV6-1; J: TRBJ1-4; size: .; CDR3: CASRGGGTTNEKLFF; DNA: TGTGCCAGCAGGGGAGGGGGGACAACTAATGAAAAACTGTTTTTT
D: TRBD1; V: TRBV7-9; J: TRBJ2-2; size: .; CDR3: CASSIGQGLGELFF; DNA: TGTGCCAGCAGCATCGGACAGGGACTCGGGGAGCTGTTTTTT
D: TRBD1; V: TRBV28; J: TRBJ2-1; size: .; CDR3: CASSLWGSGTGGHNEQFF; DNA: TGTGCCAGCAGTTTATGGGGTTCCGGGACAGGGGGCCACAATGAGCAGTTCTTC
D: .; V: TRBV7-9; J: TRBJ1-1; size: .; CDR3: CASSFLWGGTEAFF; DNA: TGTGCCAGCAGCTTTTTGTGGGGAGGGACTGAAGCTTTCTTT
D: TRBD1; V: TRBV19; J: TRBJ2-3; size: .; CDR3: CASSTPDRDEDTQYF; DNA: TGTGCCAGTAGTACCCCGGACAGGGATGAGGATACGCAGTATTTT
D: TRBD1; V: TRBV19; J: TRBJ1-5; size: .; CDR3: CASTQGAGQPQHF; DNA: TGTGCCAGTACCCAGGGGGCGGGTCAGCCCCAGCATTTT
D: .; V: TRBV6-5; J: TRBJ1-5; size: once; CDR3: CASSVGTLNQPQHF; DNA: TGTGCCAGCAGTGTCGGGACACTAAATCAGCCCCAGCATTTT
D: TRBD1; V: TRBV27; J: TRBJ2-7; size: once; CDR3: CASSRLDRGPYEQYF; DNA: TGTGCCAGCAGCAGACTGGACAGGGGTCCCTACGAGCAGTACTTC
D: .; V: TRBV2; J: TRBJ1-5; size: .; CDR3: CASTGRGLVNQPQHF; DNA: TGTGCCAGCACGGGGCGGGGGCTGGTCAATCAGCCCCAGCATTTT
D: .; V: TRBV7-8; J: TRBJ2-2; size: .; CDR3: CASSLEGNTGELFF; DNA: TGTGCCAGCAGCTTGGAGGGAAACACCGGGGAGCTGTTTTTT
D: .; V: TRBV6-1; J: TRBJ2-3; size: .; CDR3: CASTLVYRADTQYF; DNA: TGTGCCAGCACCCTGGTCTATCGGGCAGATACGCAGTATTTT
D: .; V: TRBV7-8; J: TRBJ1-1; size: .; CDR3: CASSLGNRVGSTEAFF; DNA: TGTGCCAGCAGCTTGGGAAACAGAGTGGGGAGCACTGAAGCTTTCTTT
D: .; V: TRBV27; J: TRBJ2-7; size: .; CDR3: CASSFRGLTYEQYF; DNA: TGTGCCAGCAGTTTTCGAGGCCTTACCTACGAGCAGTACTTC
D: .; V: TRBV7-8; J: TRBJ1-5; size: .; CDR3: CASSLGGQGSNQPQHF; DNA: TGTGCCAGCAGCTTAGGGGGCCAGGGTAGCAATCAGCCCCAGCATTTT
D: .; V: TRBV10-1; J: TRBJ1-4; size: .; CDR3: CASSDQGRLGKLFF; DNA: TGCGCCAGCAGTGACCAGGGGCGCTTGGGAAAACTGTTTTTT
D: .; V: TRBV6-6; J: TRBJ1-5; size: .; CDR3: CASSYSDIYSNQPQHF; DNA: TGTGCCAGCAGTTACTCTGACATCTATAGCAATCAGCCCCAGCATTTT
D: TRBD2; V: TRBV29-1; J: TRBJ2-1; size: .; CDR3: CSGGGAPYNEQFF; DNA: TGCAGCGGGGGGGGAGCCCCTTACAATGAGCAGTTCTTC
D: .; V: TRBV4-3; J: TRBJ1-1; size: .; CDR3: CASNREGVEAFF; DNA: TGCGCCAGCAACCGCGAGGGGGTTGAAGCTTTCTTT
D: TRBD1; V: TRBV15; J: TRBJ1-2; size: .; CDR3: CATNPDRVTNYGYTF; DNA: TGTGCCACCAACCCGGACAGGGTGACTAACTATGGCTACACCTTC
D: TRBD2; V: TRBV5-1; J: TRBJ2-2; size: .; CDR3: CASSLFAGAGGELFF; DNA: TGCGCCAGCAGCTTGTTCGCGGGAGCGGGCGGGGAGCTGTTTTTT
D: .; V: TRBV6-5; J: TRBJ1-6; size: .; CDR3: CASSYSLEGYNSPLHF; DNA: TGTGCCAGCAGTTACTCGTTAGAGGGCTACAATTCACCCCTCCACTTT
D: TRBD1; V: TRBV29-1; J: TRBJ1-2; size: .; CDR3: CSVGGQGEGYGYTF; DNA: TGCAGCGTTGGGGGACAGGGGGAGGGCTATGGCTACACCTTC
D: TRBD2; V: TRBV18; J: TRBJ2-5; size: few; CDR3: CASSPPSFPSGEFQETQYF; DNA: TGTGCCAGCTCACCACCGTCTTTTCCTAGCGGAGAATTTCAAGAGACCCAGTACTTC
D: .; V: TRBV7-2; J: TRBJ2-3; size: .; CDR3: CASSPNTGRSTDTQYF; DNA: TGTGCCAGCAGCCCCAATACAGGGCGCAGCACAGATACGCAGTATTTT
D: TRBD2; V: TRBV9; J: TRBJ2-3; size: .; CDR3: CASSAATDRSTSGRAEDTQYF; DNA: TGTGCCAGCAGCGCGGCGACGGACAGGAGCACTAGCGGGAGGGCCGAAGATACGCAGTATTTT
D: TRBD2; V: TRBV28; J: TRBJ2-1; size: once; CDR3: CASSSTTSGGYNEQFF; DNA: TGTGCCAGCAGTTCCACGACTAGCGGGGGATACAATGAGCAGTTCTTC
D: TRBD1; V: TRBV5-6; J: TRBJ1-2; size: .; CDR3: CASSKDRTANYGYTF; DNA: TGTGCCAGCAGCAAGGACAGGACGGCTAACTATGGCTACACCTTC
D: TRBD1; V: TRBV2; J: TRBJ2-7; size: .; CDR3: CATGQGVWYEQYF; DNA: TGTGCCACAGGACAGGGGGTCTGGTACGAGCAGTACTTC
D: TRBD1; V: TRBV27; J: TRBJ1-4; size: .; CDR3: CASSTNPGGEKLFF; DNA: TGTGCCAGCAGCACTAACCCAGGGGGCGAAAAACTGTTTTTT
D: TRBD2; V: TRBV7-2; J: TRBJ2-3; size: .; CDR3: CASSVLAGGPWADTQYF; DNA: TGTGCCAGCAGCGTACTAGCGGGGGGGCCTTGGGCAGATACGCAGTATTTT
D: TRBD1; V: TRBV10-1; J: TRBJ2-1; size: .; CDR3: CASSSGQNNEQFF; DNA: TGCGCCAGCAGCTCGGGACAGAACAATGAGCAGTTCTTC
D: .; V: TRBV6-1; J: TRBJ1-2; size: few; CDR3: CASSGKPSYGYTF; DNA: TGTGCCAGCAGTGGAAAGCCTTCCTATGGCTACACCTTC